The rows below give T cell receptor beta chains drawn from one sample of a study of blood T cell repertoires in COVID-19. Using immunoSEQ multiplex PCR, the repertoire was profiled, and TCRdb retains in-frame clones only, with some absent. The table lists some 33,000 clones, approximately 90% of them singletons. What was sequenced was peripheral blood. The receptor source for this set is a man in his fifties or sixties with acute or convalescent COVID-19. Each CDR3 is given with its conserved first and last residue. The order of the fields is clone size, V gene, J gene, D gene, CDR3 DNA, CDR3 protein. A D gene is named only where the DNA matches it firmly. Clone size is shown for a subset of rows, as once, few, many or a class of expanded clone.

size: -
V: TRBV3-1/TRBV3-2
J: TRBJ2-2
D: -
DNA: TGTGCCAGCAGCCAGGGGACATTTTCCGGGGAGCTGTTTTTT
CDR3: CASSQGTFSGELFF

size: -
V: TRBV19
J: TRBJ2-3
D: TRBD2
DNA: TGTGCCAGTAGTGGATCGCTAGCGGGAGGGACGCAGTATTTT
CDR3: CASSGSLAGGTQYF

size: -
V: TRBV14
J: TRBJ1-6
D: -
DNA: TGTGCCAGCAGCCAAGTGCGGGACGAGTCACCCCTCCACTTT
CDR3: CASSQVRDESPLHF

size: -
V: TRBV7-9
J: TRBJ2-1
D: TRBD2
DNA: TGTGCCAGCAGCTCTTCTGGACTAGCGGGGTACAATGAGCAGTTCTTC
CDR3: CASSSSGLAGYNEQFF

size: -
V: TRBV11-3
J: TRBJ1-1
D: -
DNA: TGTGCCAGCAGCTTAGTAGACACTGAAGCTTTCTTT
CDR3: CASSLVDTEAFF

size: once
V: TRBV9
J: TRBJ2-7
D: TRBD1
DNA: TGTGCCAGCAGCAGGACAGGGGATTCCTACGAGCAGTACTTC
CDR3: CASSRTGDSYEQYF

size: -
V: TRBV6-5
J: TRBJ1-1
D: -
DNA: TGTGCCAGCATCCTCAGGGGCGGCACTGAAGCTTTCTTT
CDR3: CASILRGGTEAFF

size: -
V: TRBV5-1
J: TRBJ2-2
D: -
DNA: TGCGCCAGCAGCTCCAATCCCCCTGGGGCGGGATTCACCGGGGAGCTGTTTTTT
CDR3: CASSSNPPGAGFTGELFF

size: -
V: TRBV5-1
J: TRBJ2-2
D: -
DNA: TGCGCCAGCAGCTTTTCCCGGGACACCGGGGAGCTGTTTTTT
CDR3: CASSFSRDTGELFF

size: -
V: TRBV28
J: TRBJ2-2
D: -
DNA: TGTGCCAGCAGTCTGGCCACCGGGGAGCTGTTTTTT
CDR3: CASSLATGELFF

size: -
V: TRBV11-3
J: TRBJ1-4
D: -
DNA: TGTGCCAGCAGCACCGACACCCGCAATGAAAAACTGTTTTTT
CDR3: CASSTDTRNEKLFF

size: -
V: TRBV29-1
J: TRBJ2-1
D: -
DNA: TGCAGCGTTGAGCCACACTTTCTAGGGGTCAATGAGCAGTTCTTC
CDR3: CSVEPHFLGVNEQFF

size: -
V: TRBV4-1
J: TRBJ2-5
D: TRBD2
DNA: TGCGCCAGCAGCCTCTCAACCGAGGGACTAGCGGGAGAAAAGACCCAGTACTTC
CDR3: CASSLSTEGLAGEKTQYF

size: -
V: TRBV19
J: TRBJ1-4
D: -
DNA: TGTGCCAGTAGTAGGGGAGTTGCAACTAATGAAAAACTGTTTTTT
CDR3: CASSRGVATNEKLFF

size: -
V: TRBV29-1
J: TRBJ2-3
D: -
DNA: TGCAGCGTTGAAACTAGAGAAATAATTAGCACAGATACGCAGTATTTT
CDR3: CSVETREIISTDTQYF

size: -
V: TRBV24-1
J: TRBJ2-1
D: -
DNA: TGTGCCACCCAGGGGACACCAACTTCATACAATGAGCAGTTCTTC
CDR3: CATQGTPTSYNEQFF

size: -
V: TRBV7-8
J: TRBJ2-7
D: -
DNA: TGTGCCAGCAGATATGGGGGGACGGACGAGCAGTACTTC
CDR3: CASRYGGTDEQYF

size: -
V: TRBV10-2
J: TRBJ2-1
D: TRBD2
DNA: TGCGCCAGCAGTGAACTAGCGGGAGGGCCTACGGATGAGCAGTTCTTC
CDR3: CASSELAGGPTDEQFF

size: -
V: TRBV6-6
J: TRBJ2-6
D: -
DNA: TGTGCCAGCAGTTACGCCGGGGCTGGGGCCAACGTCCTGACTTTC
CDR3: CASSYAGAGANVLTF